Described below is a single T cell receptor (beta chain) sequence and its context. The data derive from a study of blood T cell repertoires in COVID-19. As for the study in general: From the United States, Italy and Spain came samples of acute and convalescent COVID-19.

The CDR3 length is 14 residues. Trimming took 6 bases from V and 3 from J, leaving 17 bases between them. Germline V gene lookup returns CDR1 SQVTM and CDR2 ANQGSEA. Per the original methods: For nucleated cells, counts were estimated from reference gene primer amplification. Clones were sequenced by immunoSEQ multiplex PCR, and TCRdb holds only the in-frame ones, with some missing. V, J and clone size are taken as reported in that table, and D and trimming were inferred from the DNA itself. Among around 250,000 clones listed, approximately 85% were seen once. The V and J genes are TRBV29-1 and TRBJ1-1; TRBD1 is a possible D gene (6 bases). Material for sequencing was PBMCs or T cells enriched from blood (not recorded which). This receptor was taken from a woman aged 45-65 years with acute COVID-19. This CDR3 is CSVRGRELDTEAFF. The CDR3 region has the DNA TGCAGCGTCAGGGGAAGGGAATTGGACACTGAAGCTTTCTTT.